The 25 T cell receptor beta chains below all came from one sample that was sequenced in a study of blood T cell repertoires in COVID-19. Clones were read by immunoSEQ multiplex PCR, and TCRdb kept only the in-frame ones, dropping some. Among a few hundred thousand clones listed, roughly 86% were seen once. The specimen sequenced was PBMCs or T cells enriched from blood (not recorded which). Receptors originate from a woman under 30 who had recovered from COVID-19.

This rearrangement joins TRBV11-3 to TRBJ1-1; D might be TRBD1 (6 bases). Trimming left V 5 bases short and J 5 bases short, with 9 bases between. CDR1 is SGHNT, CDR2 YENEEA, per germline. This CDR3 spans 12 amino acids. CDR3 sequence: CASSTGQTEAFF. CDR3 DNA: TGTGCCAGCAGCACAGGGCAAACTGAAGCTTTCTTT.

The V call is TRBV7-9, the J call TRBJ1-4, with D tentatively TRBD1 (6 bases). The germline V gene has CDR1 SEHNR and CDR2 FQNEAQ (reference sequence). Trimming shortened V by 0 bases and J by 6 bases, and 11 bases separated the two germline ends. The CDR3 covers 15 residues. The CDR3, as DNA: TGTGCCAGCAGCTTAGCGGGGGCTGGAGATGAAAAACTGTTTTTT. This translates into CASSLAGAGDEKLFF.

This chain uses TRBV19 with TRBJ2-5; 8 positions match TRBD2. The CDR3 extends over 16 amino acids. Looked up from germline, CDR1 is LNHDA and CDR2 is SQIVND (reference sequence). With 3 bases clipped from V and 5 bases from J, the junction kept 11 bases outside the gene matches. CDR3 region: CASSIRTSLLGETQYF. The CDR3 nucleotides read TGTGCCAGTAGTATCCGGACTAGCCTCCTCGGGGAGACCCAGTACTTC.

The chain links TRBV2 to TRBJ2-7, with D possibly matching TRBD1 (7 bases). The CDR3 contains 14 residues. CDR1 is SNHLY, CDR2 FYNNEI, per germline. V was pared by 6 bases and J by 0 bases, with 12 bases between. CDR3 amino acids: CASSAQGGSYEQYF. CDR3 coding DNA: TGTGCCAGCAGCGCCCAGGGGGGCTCCTACGAGCAGTACTTC.

This chain uses TRBV19 with TRBJ2-3, with D possibly being TRBD1 (6 bases). The CDR3 length is 15 residues. The V gene lost 3 bases and the J gene lost 1 base, with 11 bases spanning the gap. Looked up from germline, CDR1 is LNHDA and CDR2 is SQIVND (reference sequence). The CDR3 bases are TGTGCCAGTAGTATTGGACAGTTCCGCACAGATACGCAGTATTTT. This codes for CASSIGQFRTDTQYF.

The chain is built from TRBV10-3 and TRBJ2-7, with TRBD1 matching over 7 bases. Germline trimming cut 5 bases from V and 7 bases from J; bases unmatched to any gene: 5. The CDR3 is made up of 12 amino acids. CDR1 and CDR2 from the germline V gene are ENHRY and SYGVKD. The CDR3 DNA reads TGTGCCATCAGTCCTGGACAGGAGGAGCAGTACTTC. Protein sequence: CAISPGQEEQYF.

The V gene is TRBV6-5, the J gene TRBJ2-1; the D gene is possibly TRBD1 (6 bases). The ends were cut back, 10 bases at V and 9 bases at J, with 22 bases in the middle. This CDR3 comprises 14 residues. Germline values: CDR1 MNHEY, CDR2 SVGAGI. This CDR3 reads CATKGEVFTSEQFF. In DNA form, the CDR3 reads TGTGCCACCAAGGGGGAAGTCTTTACCAGTGAGCAGTTCTTC.

V gene TRBV10-2 combines with J gene TRBJ2-1; 11 bases align to TRBD2. V shed 2 bases, J shed 15 bases, and the junction held 6 bases outside the gene matches. The CDR3 covers 13 residues. Germline V gene lookup returns CDR1 WSHSY and CDR2 SAAADI. The CDR3 here is CASSETSGRIWFF. The CDR3 DNA follows: TGCGCCAGCAGTGAGACTAGCGGGAGAATTTGGTTCTTC.

This chain joins TRBV7-2 and TRBJ2-3; D perhaps matches TRBD1 (5 bases). The germline V and J ends were trimmed by 4 bases and 1 base, with 21 bases remaining between them. Germline V gene sequence: CDR1 SGHTA, CDR2 FQGNSA. CDR3 length: 18 residues. The CDR3 reads CASSWVAGLSGGTDTQYF. CDR3 coding DNA: TGTGCCAGCAGCTGGGTGGCAGGGTTATCAGGAGGCACAGATACGCAGTATTTT.

This chain joins TRBV3-1 (or the pseudogene TRBV3-2) and TRBJ2-7; no firm D call. Germline assignment: CDR1 LGHDT and CDR2 YNNKEL (reference sequence). The CDR3 length is 14 residues. Trimming left V 0 bases short and J 2 bases short, with 8 bases between. The CDR3 here is CASSQEGSPYEQYF. For the CDR3, the DNA is TGTGCCAGCAGCCAAGAGGGCAGTCCCTACGAGCAGTACTTC.

The rearrangement joins TRBV5-3 to TRBJ2-1, with 11 bases identical to TRBD2. TRBV5-3 is an open reading frame, and its role is uncertain. This CDR3 comprises 18 residues. The junction had 12 bases not matched to a gene; V was cut back by 6 bases and J by 1 base. In DNA form, the CDR3 reads TGTGCCAGAACCTCCGGACTAGCGGGTCTGCCTTCCTACAATGAGCAGTTCTTC. Protein product: CARTSGLAGLPSYNEQFF.

As to this clone: This CDR3 is also generated by other DNA sequences in the sample. The genes are TRBV6-5 and TRBJ2-7, with D hard to call. The V end was cut by 3 bases, the J end by 3 bases, with 3 bases between. The CDR3 has 11 amino acids. Germline CDR1 and CDR2: MNHEY and SVGAGI. The CDR3 reads CASSYRYEQYF. CDR3 bases: TGTGCCAGCAGTTATCGCTACGAGCAGTACTTC.

The rearrangement joins TRBV5-5 to TRBJ2-3; weak D call: TRBD2 (5 bases). Germline V gives CDR1 SGHKS, CDR2 YYEKEE (reference sequence). The V end was cut by 1 base, the J end by 0 bases, with 15 bases between. This CDR3 contains 17 residues. The CDR3 is CASSLFLLRESTDTQYF. CDR3 nucleotides: TGTGCCAGCAGCTTGTTCTTATTAAGGGAGAGCACAGATACGCAGTATTTT. The whole variable domain, remainder taken from reference TRBV5-5 and TRBJ2-3, is DAGVTQSPTHLIKTRGQQVTLRCSPISGHKSVSWYQQVLGQGPQFIFQYYEKEERGRGNFPDRFSARQFPNYSSELNVNALLLGDSALYLCASSLFLLRESTDTQYFGPGTRLTVL.

The genes are TRBV5-1 and TRBJ1-4; TRBD1 matches 7 bases. CDR1 is SGHRS and CDR2 is YFSETQ in the germline V gene. J lost 8 bases, V lost 4 bases, and 5 bases had no gene match. The CDR3 sequence is 13 residues long. The CDR3 coding sequence is TGCGCCAGCAGCGAGGGGGCTTGGGAAAAACTGTTTTTT. Translated: CASSEGAWEKLFF.

CDR3 amino acids: CASSLGPTGSGKLFF. The CDR3 DNA is TGTGCCAGCAGCTTAGGCCCGACAGGGTCAGGAAAACTGTTTTTT. This rearrangement joins TRBV7-2 to TRBJ1-4, with 7 bases matching TRBD1. Per germline, CDR1 SGHTA and CDR2 FQGNSA. This CDR3 comprises 15 residues. The V and J ends lost 1 base and 10 bases, in that order; junction bases with no gene match: 9.

J is TRBJ1-2 and V is TRBV4-1; D gene uncertain. CDR1 and CDR2 (germline): MGHRA, YSYEKL. CDR3 length equals 15 residues. The V gene lost 1 base and the J gene lost 0 bases, with 9 bases spanning the gap. The CDR3 sequence is CASSQVEQTNYGYTF. CDR3 coding DNA: TGCGCCAGCAGCCAAGTTGAACAGACTAACTATGGCTACACCTTC.

This chain joins TRBV28 and TRBJ1-4, with 7 bases fitting TRBD1. Per germline, CDR1 MDHEN and CDR2 SYDVKM. CDR3 length equals 17 residues. V shed 5 bases and J 8 bases; nucleotides not matched to a gene: 17. The CDR3 bases are TGTGCCAGCAGTGACTTCGAAGACAGGGAAGGAGACGAAAAACTGTTTTTT. This codes for CASSDFEDREGDEKLFF.

The V gene is TRBV7-2, the J gene TRBJ2-3; tentatively, D is TRBD2 (6 bases). The CDR3 is 17 residues long. The V and J ends lost 1 base and 2 bases respectively, with 16 bases between them. Germline V gene sequence: CDR1 SGHTA, CDR2 FQGNSA. The DNA of the CDR3 is TGTGCCAGCAGCTTAGACGTGTTGCGGGGCTACACAGATACGCAGTATTTT. Translated: CASSLDVLRGYTDTQYF.

The chain joins TRBV6-5 to TRBJ1-1, with 8 bases matching TRBD1. The CDR3 is 13 amino acids. CDR1 and CDR2 (germline): MNHEY, SVGAGI. Germline trimming cut 6 bases from V and 7 bases from J; bases unmatched to any gene: 7. CDR3 amino acids: CASRRFGTGEAFF. CDR3 DNA sequence: TGTGCCAGCAGACGATTTGGGACAGGTGAAGCTTTCTTT.

This clone was detected once. The chain carries TRBV10-3 and TRBJ2-7, with D perhaps TRBD1 (7 bases). CDR1 ENHRY and CDR2 SYGVKD come from the germline V gene. Trimming removed 2 bases at V and 6 bases at J, with 23 bases between. The CDR3 contains 17 residues. CDR3: CAISETGIDQGGGEQYF. The CDR3 nucleotides are TGTGCCATCAGTGAGACTGGAATAGATCAGGGGGGTGGCGAGCAGTACTTC.

This clone showed up just once. The chain links TRBV11-2 to TRBJ2-2; D is undetermined. This CDR3 contains 14 residues. Trimming stripped 2 bases from V and 0 bases from J, with 4 bases between. Germline CDR1 reads SGHAT; CDR2 reads FQNNGV. CDR3 in amino acids: CASSLQANTGELFF. CDR3 nucleotides: TGTGCCAGCAGCTTACAGGCGAACACCGGGGAGCTGTTTTTT.

This clone was recorded a few times. The CDR3 nucleotides read TGTGCCAGCAGCTTAGCGGGGCCAGGGGGCAATCAGCCCCAGCATTTT. Amino acid sequence: CASSLAGPGGNQPQHF. This sequence joins TRBV7-8 and TRBJ1-5; D is perhaps TRBD1 (6 bases). Germline values: CDR1 SGHVS, CDR2 FQNEAQ. The CDR3 has 16 residues. Deletions cut 0 bases from V and 2 bases from J, with 11 bases between.

The chain joins TRBV27 to TRBJ1-3; D is uncertain. CDR1 MNHEY and CDR2 SMNVEV come from the germline V gene (reference sequence). CDR3 size: 14 residues. Trimming removed 5 bases from V and 0 bases from J, with 8 bases in between. DNA of the CDR3: TGTGCCAGCAGTGCCTCGGGCTCTGGAAACACCATATATTTT. Translating gives CASSASGSGNTIYF.

The V and J genes are TRBV5-1 and TRBJ2-3; TRBD2 matches at 13 bases. The J segment lost 6 bases and the V segment lost 5 bases, leaving 6 bases of the junction unmatched. The CDR3 consists of 15 residues. Germline V lookup: CDR1 SGHRS, CDR2 YFSETQ. DNA for the CDR3: TGCGCCAGCAGGAGACTAGCGGGGGGAGGTGATACGCAGTATTTT. It codes for CASRRLAGGGDTQYF.

The V and J genes are TRBV5-5 and TRBJ1-1; D ambiguous. The CDR3 loop spans 17 amino acids. Germline assignment: CDR1 SGHKS and CDR2 YYEKEE (reference sequence). The V end lost 0 bases, the J end lost 5 bases, and 20 bases lay between the germline ends. CDR3 region: CASSLGFIGSGRTEAFF. The DNA of the CDR3 is TGTGCCAGCAGCTTGGGGTTCATCGGGTCCGGAAGGACTGAAGCTTTCTTT. Looking up the rest from reference TRBV5-5 and TRBJ1-1 gives the full variable domain: DAGVTQSPTHLIKTRGQQVTLRCSPISGHKSVSWYQQVLGQGPQFIFQYYEKEERGRGNFPDRFSARQFPNYSSELNVNALLLGDSALYLCASSLGFIGSGRTEAFFGQGTRLTVV.